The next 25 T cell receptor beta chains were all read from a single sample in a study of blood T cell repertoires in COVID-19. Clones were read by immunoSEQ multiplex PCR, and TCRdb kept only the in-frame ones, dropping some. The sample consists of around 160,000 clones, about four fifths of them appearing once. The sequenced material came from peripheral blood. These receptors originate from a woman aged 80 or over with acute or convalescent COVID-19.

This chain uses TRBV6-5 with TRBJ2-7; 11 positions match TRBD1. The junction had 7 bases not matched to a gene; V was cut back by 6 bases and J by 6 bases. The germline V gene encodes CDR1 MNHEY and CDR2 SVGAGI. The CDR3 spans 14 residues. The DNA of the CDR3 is TGTGCCAGCAGCCGCACCGGGACAGGGGGCGAGCAGTACTTC. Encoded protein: CASSRTGTGGEQYF.

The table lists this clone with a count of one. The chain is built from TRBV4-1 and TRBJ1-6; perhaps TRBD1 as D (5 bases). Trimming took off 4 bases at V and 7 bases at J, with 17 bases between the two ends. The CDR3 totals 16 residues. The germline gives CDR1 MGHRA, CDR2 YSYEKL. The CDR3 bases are TGCGCCAGCAGCCGGGGTCGGGCGCAGGGCAATTCACCCCTCCACTTT. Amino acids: CASSRGRAQGNSPLHF.

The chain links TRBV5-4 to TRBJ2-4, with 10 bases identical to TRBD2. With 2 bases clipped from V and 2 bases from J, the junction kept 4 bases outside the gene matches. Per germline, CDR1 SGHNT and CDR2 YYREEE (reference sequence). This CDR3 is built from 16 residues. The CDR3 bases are TGTGCCAGCAGCTTCCGGACTAGCGGTACCAAAAACATTCAGTACTTC. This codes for CASSFRTSGTKNIQYF.

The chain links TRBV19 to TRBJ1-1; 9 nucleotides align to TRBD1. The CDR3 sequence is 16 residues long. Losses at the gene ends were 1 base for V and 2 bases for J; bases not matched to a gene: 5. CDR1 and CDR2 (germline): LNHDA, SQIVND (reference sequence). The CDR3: CASSIVNRGHNTEAFF. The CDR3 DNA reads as TGTGCCAGTAGTATAGTTAACAGGGGGCACAACACTGAAGCTTTCTTT.

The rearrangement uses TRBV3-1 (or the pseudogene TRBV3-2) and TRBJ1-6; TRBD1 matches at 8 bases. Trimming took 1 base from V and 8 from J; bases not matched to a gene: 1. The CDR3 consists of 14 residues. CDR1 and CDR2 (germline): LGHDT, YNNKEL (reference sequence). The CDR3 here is CASSQAGGYSPLHF. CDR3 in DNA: TGTGCCAGCAGCCAAGCAGGGGGCTATTCACCCCTCCACTTT.

The CDR3 sequence is CASSETARGSLGDTQYF. The CDR3 region has the DNA TGTGCCAGCAGTGAAACCGCCAGGGGCAGTCTGGGGGATACGCAGTATTTT. V is TRBV6-1 and J is TRBJ2-3, with a possible D match to TRBD1 (6 bases). Germline CDR1 is MNHNS and CDR2 is SASEGT. The CDR3 covers 17 residues. Trimming removed 2 bases at V and 6 bases at J, with 21 bases between.

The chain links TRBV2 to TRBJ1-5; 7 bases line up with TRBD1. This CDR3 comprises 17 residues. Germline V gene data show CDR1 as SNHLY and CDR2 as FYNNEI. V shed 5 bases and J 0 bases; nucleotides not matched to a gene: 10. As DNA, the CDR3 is TGTGCCAGCAGTCGCGTCTACAGGGGTACTAGCAATCAGCCCCAGCATTTT. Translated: CASSRVYRGTSNQPQHF.

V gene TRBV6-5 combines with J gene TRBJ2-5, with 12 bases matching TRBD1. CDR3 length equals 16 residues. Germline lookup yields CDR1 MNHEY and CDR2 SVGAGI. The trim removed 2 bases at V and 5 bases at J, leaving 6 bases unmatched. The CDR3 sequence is CASSYLGTGGRETQYF. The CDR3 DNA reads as TGTGCCAGCAGTTACCTCGGGACAGGGGGCCGGGAGACCCAGTACTTC.

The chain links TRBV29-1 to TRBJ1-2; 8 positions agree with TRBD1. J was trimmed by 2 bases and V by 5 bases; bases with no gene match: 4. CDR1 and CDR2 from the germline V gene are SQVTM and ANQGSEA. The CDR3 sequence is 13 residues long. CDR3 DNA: TGCAGCGTTCAGAGGGACAGGAACTATGGCTACACCTTC. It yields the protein CSVQRDRNYGYTF.

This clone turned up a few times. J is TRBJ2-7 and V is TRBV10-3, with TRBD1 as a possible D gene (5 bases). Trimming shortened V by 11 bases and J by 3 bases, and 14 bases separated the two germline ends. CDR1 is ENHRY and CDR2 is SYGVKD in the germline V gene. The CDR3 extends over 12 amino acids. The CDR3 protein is CAHGPRGYEQYF. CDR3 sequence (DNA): TGTGCCCACGGGCCTAGGGGCTACGAGCAGTACTTC.

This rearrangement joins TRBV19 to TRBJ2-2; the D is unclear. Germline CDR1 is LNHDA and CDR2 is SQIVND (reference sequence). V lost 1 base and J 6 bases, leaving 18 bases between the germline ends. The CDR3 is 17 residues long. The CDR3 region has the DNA TGTGCCAGTAGTATAGTCGTTTCTACCCAAACCGCCGGGGAGCTGTTTTTT. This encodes CASSIVVSTQTAGELFF.

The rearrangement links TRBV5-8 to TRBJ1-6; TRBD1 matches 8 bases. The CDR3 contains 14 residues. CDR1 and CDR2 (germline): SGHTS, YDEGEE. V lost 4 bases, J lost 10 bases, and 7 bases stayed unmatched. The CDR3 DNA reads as TGTGCCAGCAGCACTCCGGGACAGGTGTCACCCCTCCACTTT. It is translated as CASSTPGQVSPLHF.

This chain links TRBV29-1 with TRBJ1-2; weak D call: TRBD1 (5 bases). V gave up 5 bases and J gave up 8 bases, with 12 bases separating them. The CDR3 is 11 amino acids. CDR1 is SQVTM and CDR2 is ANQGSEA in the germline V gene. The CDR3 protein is CSVKGAPGYTF. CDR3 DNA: TGCAGCGTTAAAGGGGCGCCCGGCTACACCTTC.

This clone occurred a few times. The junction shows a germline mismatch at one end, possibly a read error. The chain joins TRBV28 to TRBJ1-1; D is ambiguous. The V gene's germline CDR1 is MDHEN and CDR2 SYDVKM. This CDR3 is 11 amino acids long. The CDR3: CASSSLRSLGF. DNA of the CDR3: TGTGCCAGCAGTTCTCTCAGGTCTCTCGGCTTT.

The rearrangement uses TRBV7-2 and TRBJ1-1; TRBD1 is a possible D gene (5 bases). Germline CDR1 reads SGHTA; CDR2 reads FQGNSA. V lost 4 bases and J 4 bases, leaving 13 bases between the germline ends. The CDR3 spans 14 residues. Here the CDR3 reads CASSWAGPGTEAFF. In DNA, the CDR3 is TGTGCCAGCAGCTGGGCAGGGCCGGGCACTGAAGCTTTCTTT.

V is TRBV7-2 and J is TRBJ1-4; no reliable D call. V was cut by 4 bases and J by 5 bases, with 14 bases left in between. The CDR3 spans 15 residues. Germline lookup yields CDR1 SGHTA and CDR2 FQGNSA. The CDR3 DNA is TGTGCCAGCAGCTCTGTCCACCTAACCAATGAAAAACTGTTTTTT. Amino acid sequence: CASSSVHLTNEKLFF.

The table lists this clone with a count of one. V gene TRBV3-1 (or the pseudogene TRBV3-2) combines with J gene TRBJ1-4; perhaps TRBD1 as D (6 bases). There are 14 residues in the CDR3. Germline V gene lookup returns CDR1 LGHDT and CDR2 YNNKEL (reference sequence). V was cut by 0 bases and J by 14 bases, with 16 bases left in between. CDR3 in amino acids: CASSQDFRTAGLFF. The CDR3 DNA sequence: TGTGCCAGCAGCCAAGATTTTAGGACAGCCGGGCTGTTTTTT.

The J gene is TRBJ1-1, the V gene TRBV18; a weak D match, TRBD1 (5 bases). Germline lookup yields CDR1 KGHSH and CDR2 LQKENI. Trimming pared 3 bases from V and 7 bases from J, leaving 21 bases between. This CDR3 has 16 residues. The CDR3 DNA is TGTGCCAGCTCACCGAACCAGGGCCCGAGGCGAGGTGAAGCTTTCTTT. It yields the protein CASSPNQGPRRGEAFF. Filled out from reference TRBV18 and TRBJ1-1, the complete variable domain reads NAGVMQNPRHLVRRRGQEARLRCSPMKGHSHVYWYRQLPEEGLKFMVYLQKENIIDESGMPKERFSAEFPKEGPSILRIQQVVRGDSAAYFCASSPNQGPRRGEAFFGQGTRLTVV.

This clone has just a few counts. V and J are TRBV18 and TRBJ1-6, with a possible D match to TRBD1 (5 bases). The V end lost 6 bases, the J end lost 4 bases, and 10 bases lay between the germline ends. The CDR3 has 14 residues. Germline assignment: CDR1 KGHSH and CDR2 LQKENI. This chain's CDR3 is CASSSTEYNSPLHF. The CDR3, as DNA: TGTGCCAGCTCGTCGACAGAATATAATTCACCCCTCCACTTT.

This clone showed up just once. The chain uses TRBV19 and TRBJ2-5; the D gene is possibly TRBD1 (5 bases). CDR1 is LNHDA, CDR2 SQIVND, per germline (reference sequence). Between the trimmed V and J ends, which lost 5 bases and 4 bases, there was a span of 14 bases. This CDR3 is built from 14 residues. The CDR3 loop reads CASSGRSRVETQYF. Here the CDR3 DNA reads TGTGCCAGTAGTGGCCGGAGCAGGGTAGAGACCCAGTACTTC.

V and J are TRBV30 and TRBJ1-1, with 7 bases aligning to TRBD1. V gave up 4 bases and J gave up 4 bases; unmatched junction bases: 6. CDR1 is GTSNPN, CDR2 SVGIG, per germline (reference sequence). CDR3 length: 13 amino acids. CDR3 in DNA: TGTGCCTGGACTCCCCCAGGGGGCACTGAAGCTTTCTTT. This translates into CAWTPPGGTEAFF.

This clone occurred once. CDR3 amino acids: CASSYARNSYNEQFF. The CDR3 DNA is TGTGCCAGCAGTTACGCGAGGAACTCCTACAATGAGCAGTTCTTC. The J gene is TRBJ2-1, the V gene TRBV6-5; D is unclear. This CDR3 region has 15 residues. Looked up from germline, CDR1 is MNHEY and CDR2 is SVGAGI. Trimming removed 2 bases from V and 0 bases from J, with 8 bases in between.

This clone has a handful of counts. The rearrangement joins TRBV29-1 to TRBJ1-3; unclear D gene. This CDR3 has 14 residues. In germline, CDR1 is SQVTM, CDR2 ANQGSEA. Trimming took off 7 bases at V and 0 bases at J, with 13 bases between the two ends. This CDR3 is CSASTDFSGNTIYF. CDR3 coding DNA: TGCAGCGCAAGTACGGACTTCTCTGGAAACACCATATATTTT.

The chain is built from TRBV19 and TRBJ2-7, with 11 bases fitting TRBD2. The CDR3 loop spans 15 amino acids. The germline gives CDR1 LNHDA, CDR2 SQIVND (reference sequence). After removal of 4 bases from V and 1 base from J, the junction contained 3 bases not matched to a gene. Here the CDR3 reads CASSRGTSGSYEQYF. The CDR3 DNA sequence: TGTGCCAGTAGTAGAGGGACTAGCGGATCCTACGAGCAGTACTTC.

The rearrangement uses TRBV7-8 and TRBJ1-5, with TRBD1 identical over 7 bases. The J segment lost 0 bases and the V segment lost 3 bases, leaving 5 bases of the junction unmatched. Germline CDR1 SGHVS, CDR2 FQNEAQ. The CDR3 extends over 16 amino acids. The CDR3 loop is CASSFGTAYSNQPQHF. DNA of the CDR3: TGTGCCAGCAGCTTCGGGACAGCATATAGCAATCAGCCCCAGCATTTT. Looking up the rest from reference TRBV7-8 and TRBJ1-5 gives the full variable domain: GAGVSQSPRYKVAKRGQDVALRCDPISGHVSLFWYQQALGQGPEFLTYFQNEAQLDKSGLPSDRFFAERPEGSVSTLKIQRTQQEDSAVYLCASSFGTAYSNQPQHFGDGTRLSIL.